A selection of T cell receptor beta chains follows, all from one sample in a study of glioma-infiltrating T cells after dendritic cell vaccination. TCRdb's copy holds only in-frame clones and misses some; the assay was immunoSEQ multiplex PCR. The sample includes 65,000 to 80,000 clones, about four fifths of them seen just once. Specimen: blood, collected before dendritic cell vaccination. These receptors were obtained from a human donor with glioblastoma. The CDR3 runs from the conserved cysteine through the conserved F or W. Fields, in order: CDR3 DNA, CDR3 protein, clone size, J gene, V gene, D gene. A D gene is named only where the DNA matches it firmly. Only part of the rows carry a size: once, few, many, or a class if the clone is expanded.

TGTGCCAGCAGCTTAGGGCCCTACAATGAGCAGTTCTTC | CASSLGPYNEQFF | - | TRBJ2-1 | TRBV7-3 | -
TGTGCCAGCAGCTACATAGATCCGGGGGGCGAGACCCAGTACTTC | CASSYIDPGGETQYF | - | TRBJ2-5 | TRBV7-7 | -
TGTGCCTGGAGTGGAGCGGGAGACAATGAGCAGTTCTTC | CAWSGAGDNEQFF | - | TRBJ2-1 | TRBV30 | TRBD2
TGTGCCAGCAGCGAAGGGACAGTAGACGGGGAGCTGTTTTTT | CASSEGTVDGELFF | once | TRBJ2-2 | TRBV11-3 | TRBD1
TGCGCCAGCAGCCAACTTCCCGGGACAGGGAACGAGCAGTACTTC | CASSQLPGTGNEQYF | - | TRBJ2-7 | TRBV4-1 | TRBD1
TGTGCCAGCAGCCCCTCCGGGACTAGCGTCCATGAGCAGTTCTTC | CASSPSGTSVHEQFF | - | TRBJ2-1 | TRBV7-2 | TRBD2
TGCGCCAGCAGCCTCAACGGGGGAGATAGTGAAGCTTTCTTT | CASSLNGGDSEAFF | - | TRBJ1-1 | TRBV4-3 | -
TGTGCCAGCAGTTACTTAGACAGGGGAATGACTGAAGCTTTCTTT | CASSYLDRGMTEAFF | - | TRBJ1-1 | TRBV6-6 | TRBD1
TGCGCCAGCAGGGACAAGAAAAAGGTTGCGTTTTTT | CASRDKKKVAFF | - | TRBJ1-4 | TRBV10-2 | -
TGTGCCAGCAGCGCGCCCGGTAGCCTGATTAACTATGGCTACACCTTC | CASSAPGSLINYGYTF | - | TRBJ1-2 | TRBV9 | -
TGCAGCGTTGTGGGAGGGGGGAACACCGGGGAGCTGTTTTTT | CSVVGGGNTGELFF | - | TRBJ2-2 | TRBV29-1 | -
TGTGCTAGCAGTTCGGGACTAGCGGGGGGGTACCAAGAGACCCAGTACTTC | CASSSGLAGGYQETQYF | once | TRBJ2-5 | TRBV7-7 | TRBD2
TGCAGCGGGGGGGAAGGGCAGGGTGAGCAGTTCTTC | CSGGEGQGEQFF | few | TRBJ2-1 | TRBV29-1 | -
TGTGCCATCAGGGAGGACAGGGGAAGGTACGAGCAGTACTTC | CAIREDRGRYEQYF | few | TRBJ2-7 | TRBV10-3 | TRBD1
TGTGCCAGCAGCCAAGGAGGGCAACAGCGCTACGGGGAAGCTTTCTTT | CASSQGGQQRYGEAFF | - | TRBJ1-1 | TRBV4-2 | -
TGTGCCAGCAGTCCTAGCTCCTATAATTCACCCCTCCACTTT | CASSPSSYNSPLHF | few | TRBJ1-6 | TRBV2 | -
TGTGCCAGCAGCTTAGATGGGAGGGTGCAGTTCTTC | CASSLDGRVQFF | once | TRBJ2-1 | TRBV11-2 | TRBD2
TGTGCCAGCAGCATGGGGGGACAGGGGACCTACGAGCAGTACTTC | CASSMGGQGTYEQYF | - | TRBJ2-7 | TRBV5-4 | TRBD1
TGTGCCAGCAGCTTGGAAATGGACACCTCCCTCTTC | CASSLEMDTSLF | - | TRBJ2-7 | TRBV5-4 | -
TGTGCCTGGACCCCGGGTAGGGGTTTCACTCAGCCCCAGCATTTT | CAWTPGRGFTQPQHF | - | TRBJ1-5 | TRBV30 | -
TGTGCCAGCAGTGCCGGACTAGCGGGGGAGCAGTTCTTC | CASSAGLAGEQFF | - | TRBJ2-1 | TRBV6-5 | TRBD2
TGCGCCAGCAGCTTGGTTGGCAGTATCTACGAGCAGTACTTC | CASSLVGSIYEQYF | - | TRBJ2-7 | TRBV5-1 | -
TGCAGTGCTAAACTAGTGGAGACCCAGTACTTC | CSAKLVETQYF | - | TRBJ2-5 | TRBV20-1 | -
TGTGCCAGCAGCCTCAGGGGGACTGAAGCTTTCTTT | CASSLRGTEAFF | few | TRBJ1-1 | TRBV5-8 | TRBD1
TGTGCCAGCAGCGGGAGGGGGGGGAGCACTGAAGCTTTCTTT | CASSGRGGSTEAFF | - | TRBJ1-1 | TRBV2 | -
TGTGCCATCCGCCCCGGGACTAGCGCCTACGAGCAGTACTTC | CAIRPGTSAYEQYF | - | TRBJ2-7 | TRBV10-3 | TRBD2
TGTGCCAGCAGCGTAGGCGGGGACACTGAAGCTTTCTTT | CASSVGGDTEAFF | - | TRBJ1-1 | TRBV9 | -
TGTGCCAGCAGCGTCTCACCCGGGGGGAGGGGAGAGACCCAGTACTTC | CASSVSPGGRGETQYF | - | TRBJ2-5 | TRBV9 | TRBD2
TGTGCCAGCAGGTCTTACACTGAAGCTTTCTTT | CASRSYTEAFF | few | TRBJ1-1 | TRBV2 | -
TGCAGCGTTGACCAGAAACGAGCTTTCTTT | CSVDQKRAFF | - | TRBJ1-1 | TRBV29-1 | -
TGTGCCAGCAGCTATAGCGGGGGGTCCCTCAGTGTGGATACGCAGTATTTT | CASSYSGGSLSVDTQYF | - | TRBJ2-3 | TRBV7-9 | TRBD2
TGCGCCAGCAGCTCGGGGACAGTAGCCCACGAGCAGTACTTC | CASSSGTVAHEQYF | once | TRBJ2-7 | TRBV5-1 | TRBD1
TGTGCCAGCAGCGTACAGGGGGTTGGCGGGGAGCTGTTTTTT | CASSVQGVGGELFF | - | TRBJ2-2 | TRBV7-3 | TRBD1
TGTGCCAGCAGTGAAGCAGGGGGCAATCAGCCCCAGCATTTT | CASSEAGGNQPQHF | - | TRBJ1-5 | TRBV25-1 | -
TGTGTCAGCAGGGGGACAGGGATACTTGAAGCTTTCTTT | CVSRGTGILEAFF | - | TRBJ1-1 | TRBV2 | TRBD1
TGTGCCAGCAGCTGGCCGATGGGGACTAGCGTTGAGACCCAGTACTTC | CASSWPMGTSVETQYF | once | TRBJ2-5 | TRBV7-9 | TRBD2
TGCGCCAGCAGCTCCCGGGACAGGGGGTTAGATACGCAGTATTTT | CASSSRDRGLDTQYF | - | TRBJ2-3 | TRBV5-1 | TRBD1
TGTGCCAGCAAGTCTAGGGGGGGGACCTACAATGAGCAGTTCTTC | CASKSRGGTYNEQFF | - | TRBJ2-1 | TRBV5-4 | -
TGTGCCAGCAGCTCGCCCACAGGGAACTATGGCTACACCTTC | CASSSPTGNYGYTF | - | TRBJ1-2 | TRBV5-4 | -
TGTGCCAGCAGCTTAGCGAACGGGTTGGGCACTGAAGCTTTCTTT | CASSLANGLGTEAFF | - | TRBJ1-1 | TRBV7-2 | -
TGTGCCAGCAGTAGTTCGGTGGCTGGGGCCAACGTCCTGACTTTC | CASSSSVAGANVLTF | - | TRBJ2-6 | TRBV2 | -
TGTGCCAGCAGCTTACAGGGGGCACAGCAGCCCCAGCATTTT | CASSLQGAQQPQHF | - | TRBJ1-5 | TRBV5-6 | TRBD1
TGTGCCTGGAGCCAGGGGAACACTGAAGCTTTCTTT | CAWSQGNTEAFF | - | TRBJ1-1 | TRBV30 | -
TGCAGCGTTGATATAGTGAACACTGAAGCTTTCTTT | CSVDIVNTEAFF | - | TRBJ1-1 | TRBV29-1 | -
TGTGCCAGTACCTCCCTCCAGAATGAAAAACTGTTTTTT | CASTSLQNEKLFF | few | TRBJ1-4 | TRBV19 | -
TGTGCCAGCAGCCCGTCGACTAGCGGTTACCAAGAGACCCAGTACTTC | CASSPSTSGYQETQYF | - | TRBJ2-5 | TRBV5-4 | TRBD2